These T cell receptor beta chains were read from a single sample in a study of T cells in Graves' hyperthyroidism and ophthalmopathy. TCRdb recomputed calls from the multiplex PCR reads with MiXCR, one row per CDR3 protein. The sample lists over 500,000 distinct CDR3 sequences, 13% to 15% occurring once. The specimen was blood. These receptors came from a woman between 40 and 55 years old with Graves' hyperthyroidism. Both conserved end residues are part of each CDR3. A D gene is named only where the DNA matches it firmly. Clone size is stated in some rows and not others, as once, few, many or a class when expanded.

clone_size d_call j_call v_call cdr3_aa cdr3_nt
few - TRBJ1-1 TRBV6-5 CASSYLGGGGDTEAFF TGTGCCAGCAGTTACCTTGGGGGGGGGGGGGACACTGAAGCTTTCTTT
many - TRBJ2-5 TRBV28 CASSPHPGLFGALETQYF TGTGCCAGCAGTCCCCACCCAGGCCTGTTCGGGGCATTGGAGACCCAGTACTTC
many - TRBJ2-7 TRBV27 CASSHDRSSYEQYF TGTGCCAGCAGTCACGACAGGAGCTCCTACGAGCAGTACTTC
many TRBD2 TRBJ2-3 TRBV28 CASSSPGLGRGTDTQYF TGTGCCAGCAGTTCCCCGGGACTAGGAAGAGGGACAGATACGCAGTATTTT
- - TRBJ2-3 TRBV5-6 CASSSYRTDTQYF TGTGCCAGCAGCTCGTACCGCACAGATACGCAGTATTTT
once - TRBJ2-5 TRBV29-1 CSVVRQGVETQYF TGCAGCGTTGTACGGCAGGGAGTAGAGACCCAGTACTTC
- TRBD1 TRBJ2-7 TRBV6-5 CASSYRTGDSYEQYF TGTGCCAGCAGTTACAGGACAGGGGACTCCTACGAGCAGTACTTC
once - TRBJ1-5 TRBV27 CASSDSGARGNQPQHF TGTGCCAGCAGTGACTCAGGGGCTCGGGGCAATCAGCCCCAGCATTTT
many - TRBJ2-3 TRBV29-1 CSLRGVAESTDTQYF TGCAGCCTCAGAGGGGTAGCGGAGTCCACAGATACGCAGTATTTT
few - TRBJ2-5 TRBV9 CASSFYFGETQYF -
- TRBD1 TRBJ1-2 TRBV10-3 CAISGTGINYGYTF TGTGCCATCAGTGGGACAGGCATTAACTATGGCTACACCTTC
many - TRBJ2-7 TRBV18 CASSPPLTGEQYF TGTGCCAGCTCACCACCTCTCACGGGAGAGCAGTACTTC
many - TRBJ2-1 TRBV29-1 CSVERAPSYNEQFF TGCAGCGTTGAACGAGCGCCCTCCTACAATGAGCAGTTCTTC
few - TRBJ2-1 TRBV20-1 CSARGWDGLNEQFF TGCAGTGCTAGAGGGTGGGACGGTCTGAATGAGCAGTTCTTC
many - TRBJ1-5 TRBV6-1 CASRSTGTPGNQPQHF TGTGCCAGCAGATCCACCGGGACTCCCGGCAATCAGCCCCAGCATTTT
- - TRBJ1-1 TRBV19 CASTWGRTEAFF TGTGCCAGTACCTGGGGGAGAACTGAAGCTTTCTTT
many - TRBJ2-1 TRBV7-9 CASSSQTDVSSYNEQFF TGTGCCAGCAGCTCCCAAACGGACGTTAGCTCCTACAATGAGCAGTTCTTC